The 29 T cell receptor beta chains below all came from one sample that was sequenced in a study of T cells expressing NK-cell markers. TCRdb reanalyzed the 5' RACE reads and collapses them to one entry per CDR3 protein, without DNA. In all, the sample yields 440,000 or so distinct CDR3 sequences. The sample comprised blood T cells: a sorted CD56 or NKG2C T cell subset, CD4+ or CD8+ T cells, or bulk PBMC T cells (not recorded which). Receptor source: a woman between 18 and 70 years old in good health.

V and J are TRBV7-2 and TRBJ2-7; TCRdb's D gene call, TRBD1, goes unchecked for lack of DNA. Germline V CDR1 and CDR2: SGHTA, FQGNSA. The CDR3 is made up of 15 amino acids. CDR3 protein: CASSLDGTGFYEQYF.

The CDR3 protein is CASRTVSNQPQHF. J is TRBJ1-5 and V is TRBV23-1. TRBV23-1 is placed among ORFs of uncertain function. The CDR3 covers 13 residues.

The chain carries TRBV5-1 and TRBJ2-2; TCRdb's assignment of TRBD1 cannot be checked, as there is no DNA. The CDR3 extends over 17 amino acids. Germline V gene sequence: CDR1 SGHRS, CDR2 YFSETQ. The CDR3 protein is CASKTGTGLSNTGELFF.

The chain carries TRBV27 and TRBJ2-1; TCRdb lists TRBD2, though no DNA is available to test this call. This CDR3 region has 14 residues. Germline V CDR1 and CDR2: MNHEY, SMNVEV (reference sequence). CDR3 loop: CASSLSSGDNEQFF.

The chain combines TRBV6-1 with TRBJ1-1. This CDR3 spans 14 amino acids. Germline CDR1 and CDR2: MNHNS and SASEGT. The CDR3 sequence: CASSEIWQNTEAFF.

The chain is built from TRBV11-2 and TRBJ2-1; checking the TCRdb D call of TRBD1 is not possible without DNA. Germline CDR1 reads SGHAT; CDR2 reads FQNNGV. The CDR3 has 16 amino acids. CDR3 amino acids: CASSLGSGQTSGEQFF.

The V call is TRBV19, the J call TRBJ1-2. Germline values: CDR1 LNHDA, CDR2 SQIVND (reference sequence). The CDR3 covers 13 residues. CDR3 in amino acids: CASSIIGLGGYTF.

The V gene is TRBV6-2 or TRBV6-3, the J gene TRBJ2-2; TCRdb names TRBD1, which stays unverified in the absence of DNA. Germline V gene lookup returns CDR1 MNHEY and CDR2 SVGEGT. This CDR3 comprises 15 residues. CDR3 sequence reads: CASSFSAGATGELFF.

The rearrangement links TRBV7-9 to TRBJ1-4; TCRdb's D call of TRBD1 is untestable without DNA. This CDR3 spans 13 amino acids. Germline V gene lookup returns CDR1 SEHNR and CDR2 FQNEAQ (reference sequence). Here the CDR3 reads CASSLAYGMKLFF.

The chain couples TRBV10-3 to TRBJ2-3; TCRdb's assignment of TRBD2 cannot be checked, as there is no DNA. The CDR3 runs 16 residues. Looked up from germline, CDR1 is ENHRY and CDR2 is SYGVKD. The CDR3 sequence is CAISPGTSGATDTQYF.

The CDR3 protein is CASSSNVGVPGYNEQFF. The chain carries TRBV12-3 or TRBV12-4 and TRBJ2-1; TCRdb's D gene call, TRBD1, goes unchecked for lack of DNA. This CDR3 is built from 17 residues.

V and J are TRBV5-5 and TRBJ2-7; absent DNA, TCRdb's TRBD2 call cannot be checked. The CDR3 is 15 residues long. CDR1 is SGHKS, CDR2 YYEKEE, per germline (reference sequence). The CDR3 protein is CASSPGLAGVSEQYF.

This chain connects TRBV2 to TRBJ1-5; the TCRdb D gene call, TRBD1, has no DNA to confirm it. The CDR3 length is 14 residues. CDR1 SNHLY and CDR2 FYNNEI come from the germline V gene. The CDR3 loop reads CASSVLGAGQPQHF.

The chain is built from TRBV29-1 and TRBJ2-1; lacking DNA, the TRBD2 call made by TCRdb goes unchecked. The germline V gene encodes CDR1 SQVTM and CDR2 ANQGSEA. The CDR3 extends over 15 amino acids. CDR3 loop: CSVELREGRYNEQFF.

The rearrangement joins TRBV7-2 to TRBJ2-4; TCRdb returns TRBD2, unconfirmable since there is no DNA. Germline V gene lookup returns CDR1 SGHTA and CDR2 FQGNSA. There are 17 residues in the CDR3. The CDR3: CASSHGTSGSRINIQYF.

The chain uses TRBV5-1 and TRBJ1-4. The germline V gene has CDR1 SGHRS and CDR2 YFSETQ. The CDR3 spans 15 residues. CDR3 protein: CASSPDTPRRGRPFF.

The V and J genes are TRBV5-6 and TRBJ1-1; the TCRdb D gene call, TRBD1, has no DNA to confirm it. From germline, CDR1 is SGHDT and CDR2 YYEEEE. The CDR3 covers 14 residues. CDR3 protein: CASSSRGQGSEAFF.

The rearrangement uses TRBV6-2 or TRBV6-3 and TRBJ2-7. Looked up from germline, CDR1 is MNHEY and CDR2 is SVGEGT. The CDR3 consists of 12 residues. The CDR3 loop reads CASSDDTYEQYF.

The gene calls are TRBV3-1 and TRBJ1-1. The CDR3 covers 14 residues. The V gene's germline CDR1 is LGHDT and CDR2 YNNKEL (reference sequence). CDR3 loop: CASSQDAGFGEAFF.

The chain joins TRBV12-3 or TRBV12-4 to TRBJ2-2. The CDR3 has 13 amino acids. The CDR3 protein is CASSLTRTGEVFF.

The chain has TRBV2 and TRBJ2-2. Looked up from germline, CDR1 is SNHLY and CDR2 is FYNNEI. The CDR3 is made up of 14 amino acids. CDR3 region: CASQSEANTGELFF.

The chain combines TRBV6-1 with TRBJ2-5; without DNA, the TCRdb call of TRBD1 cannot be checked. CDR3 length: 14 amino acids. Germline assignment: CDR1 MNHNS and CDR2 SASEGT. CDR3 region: CASKVRDNQETQYF.

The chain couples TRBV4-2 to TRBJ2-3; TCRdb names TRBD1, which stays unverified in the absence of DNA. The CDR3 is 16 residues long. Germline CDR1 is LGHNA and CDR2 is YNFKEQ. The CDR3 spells CASKPTPGGNADTQYF.

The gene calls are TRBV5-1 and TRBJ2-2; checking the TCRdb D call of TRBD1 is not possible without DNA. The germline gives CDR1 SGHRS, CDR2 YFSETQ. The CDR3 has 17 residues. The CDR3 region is CASSSDSGTLNTGELFF.

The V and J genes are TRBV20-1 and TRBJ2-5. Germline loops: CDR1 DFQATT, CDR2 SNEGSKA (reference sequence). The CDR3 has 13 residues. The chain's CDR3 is CSARFPVQETQYF.

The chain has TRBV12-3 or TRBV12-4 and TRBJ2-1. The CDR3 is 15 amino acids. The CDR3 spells CASSPKDAVYNEQFF.

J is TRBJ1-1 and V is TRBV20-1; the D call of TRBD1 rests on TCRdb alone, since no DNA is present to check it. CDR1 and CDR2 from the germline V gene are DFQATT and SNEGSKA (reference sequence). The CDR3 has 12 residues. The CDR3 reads CSVPTRNTEAFF.

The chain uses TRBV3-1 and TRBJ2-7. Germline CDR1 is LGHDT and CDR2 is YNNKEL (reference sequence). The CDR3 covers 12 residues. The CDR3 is CASSQINYEQYF.

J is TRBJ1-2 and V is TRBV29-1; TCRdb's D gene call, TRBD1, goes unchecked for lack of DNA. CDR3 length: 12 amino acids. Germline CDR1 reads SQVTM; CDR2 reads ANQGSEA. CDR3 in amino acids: CSVVQGLGGYTF.